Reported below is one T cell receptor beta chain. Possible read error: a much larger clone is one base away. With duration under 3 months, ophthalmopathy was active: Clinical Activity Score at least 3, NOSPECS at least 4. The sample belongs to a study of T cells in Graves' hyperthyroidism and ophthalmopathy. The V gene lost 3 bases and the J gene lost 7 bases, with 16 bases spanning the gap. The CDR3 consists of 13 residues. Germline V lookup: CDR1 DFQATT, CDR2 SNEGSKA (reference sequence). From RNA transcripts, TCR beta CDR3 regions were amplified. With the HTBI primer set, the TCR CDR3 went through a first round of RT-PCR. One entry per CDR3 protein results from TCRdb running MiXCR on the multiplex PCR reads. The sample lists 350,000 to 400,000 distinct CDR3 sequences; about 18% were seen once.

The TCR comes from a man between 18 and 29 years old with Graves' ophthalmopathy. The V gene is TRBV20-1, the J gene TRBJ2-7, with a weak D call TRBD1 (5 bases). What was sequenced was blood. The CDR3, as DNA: TGCAGTGCTAGTTCAGGGATGGGCCATGAGCAGTACTTC. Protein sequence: CSASSGMGHEQYF.